Included here is one TCR beta chain sequence, with context. This record comes from a study of resident and recirculating memory T cells in vitiligo. Study context: Samples were epidermis from two lesional and two nonlesional sites, plus PBMCs.

The data were produced by immunoSEQ multiplex PCR, yet TCRdb's version contains in-frame clones alone and is incomplete. The table lists roughly 42,000 clones, over 90% of them singletons. Patients' lesions had not changed for the previous 6 months. Confetti depigmentation, marking active vitiligo, was absent in these patients. Trimming removed 9 bases from V and 2 bases from J; junction bases left unmatched: 6. From germline, CDR1 is SGHRS and CDR2 YFSETQ. This CDR3 has 13 residues. The J gene is TRBJ1-1, the V gene TRBV5-1; 8 bases agree with TRBD1. Sequenced: blood. The sequence came from a male donor with vitiligo. This chain's CDR3 is CATRQGRNTEAFF. In nucleotides, the CDR3 is TGCGCCACCCGACAGGGGCGTAACACTGAAGCTTTCTTT.